Below, 7 T cell receptor beta chains from the same sample are listed, as sequenced in a study of CD8 T cells in ankylosing spondylitis. Using its own MiXCR run on the 5' RACE reads, TCRdb lists one record per CDR3 protein. The sample holds some 140,000 distinct CDR3 sequences, approximately 9.2% seen once. The sample taken for sequencing was synovial fluid, either unsorted or a sorted T cell fraction (not recorded which). The receptors originated from a male donor with ankylosing spondylitis.

V usage is TRBV7-2 and J usage is TRBJ2-3; no clear D gene. Germline CDR1 reads SGHTA; CDR2 reads FQGNSA. The CDR3 spans 13 residues. V lost 1 base and J lost 5, with 7 bases in between. In DNA, the CDR3 is TGTGCCAGCAGCTTAGAAGCAGAAGATACGCAGTATTTT. It translates to CASSLEAEDTQYF.

This clonotype was picked up a small number of times. The chain has TRBV7-2 and TRBJ2-3; a possible D gene is TRBD2 (5 bases). This CDR3 is built from 16 residues. The V gene's germline CDR1 is SGHTA and CDR2 FQGNSA. Trimming took 7 bases from V and 0 from J, leaving 17 bases between them. CDR3 sequence (DNA): TGTGCCAGCACCCCGAGGGCGGATACTAGCACAGATACGCAGTATTTT. The encoded protein is CASTPRADTSTDTQYF.

This clonotype was recorded at least ten times. The chain recombines TRBV5-1 with TRBJ2-7; a weak D match, TRBD2 (7 bases). From germline, CDR1 is SGHRS and CDR2 YFSETQ. V shed 0 bases and J shed 0 bases, with 10 bases lying between them. The CDR3 spans 15 residues. The CDR3 is CASSLVRGLSYEQYF. The CDR3 region has the DNA TGCGCCAGCAGCTTGGTGCGGGGGCTCTCCTACGAGCAGTACTTC. Full variable domain (missing parts from reference TRBV5-1 and TRBJ2-7): KAGVTQTPRYLIKTRGQQVTLSCSPISGHRSVSWYQQTPGQGLQFLFEYFSETQRNKGNFPGRFSGRQFSNSRSEMNVSTLELGDSALYLCASSLVRGLSYEQYFGPGTRLTVT.

This clonotype was seen only a few times. This chain uses TRBV7-2 with TRBJ2-1; 8 nucleotides align to TRBD1. Germline CDR1 SGHTA, CDR2 FQGNSA. The junction had 7 bases not matched to a gene; V was cut back by 5 bases and J by 4 bases. The CDR3 has 15 amino acids. CDR3 in DNA: TGTGCCAGCAGCCTCCGGGACAGGAGTTACAATGAGCAGTTCTTC. Residues: CASSLRDRSYNEQFF.

In its sample, this clonotype was seen a few times. The J gene is TRBJ2-1, the V gene TRBV6-1, with D possibly TRBD1 on 5 matching bases. Germline lookup yields CDR1 MNHNS and CDR2 SASEGT. The CDR3 runs 14 residues. Trimming removed 9 bases at V and 0 bases at J, with 12 bases between. As DNA, the CDR3 is TGTGCCAGTTACGACAGCAGCTCCTACAATGAGCAGTTCTTC. Its protein product is CASYDSSSYNEQFF.

V usage is TRBV2 and J usage is TRBJ1-6; 8 bases are shared with TRBD1. CDR1 and CDR2 (germline): SNHLY, FYNNEI. This CDR3 is 18 amino acids long. V gave up 4 bases and J gave up 6 bases; unmatched junction bases: 14. Here the CDR3 DNA reads TGTGCCAGCAGTGTCACGGGGACAGGCCTTTCCAGTAATTCACCCCTCCACTTT. Translated, it gives CASSVTGTGLSSNSPLHF.

This clonotype came up a few times. The chain carries TRBV11-2 and TRBJ1-3; the D is unclear. The CDR3 consists of 12 residues. Per the germline V gene, CDR1 is SGHAT and CDR2 is FQNNGV. The V end lost 6 bases, the J end lost 4 bases, and 7 bases lay between the germline ends. This CDR3 reads CASRRFGNTIYF. CDR3 DNA: TGTGCCAGCAGGAGATTCGGAAACACCATATATTTT. Full variable domain (missing parts from reference TRBV11-2 and TRBJ1-3): EAGVAQSPRYKIIEKRQSVAFWCNPISGHATLYWYQQILGQGPKLLIQFQNNGVVDDSQLPKDRFSAERLKGVDSTLKIQPAKLEDSAVYLCASRRFGNTIYFGEGSWLTVV.